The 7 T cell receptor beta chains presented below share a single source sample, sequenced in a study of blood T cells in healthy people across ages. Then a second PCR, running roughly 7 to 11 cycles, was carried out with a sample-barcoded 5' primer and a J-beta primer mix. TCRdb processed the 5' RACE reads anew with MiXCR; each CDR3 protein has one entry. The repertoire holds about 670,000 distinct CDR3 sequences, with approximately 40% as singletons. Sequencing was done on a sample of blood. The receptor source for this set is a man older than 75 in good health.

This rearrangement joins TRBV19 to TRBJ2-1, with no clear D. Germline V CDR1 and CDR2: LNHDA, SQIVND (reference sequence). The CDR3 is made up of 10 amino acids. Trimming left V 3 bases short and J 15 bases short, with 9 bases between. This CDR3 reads CASSIRVGFF. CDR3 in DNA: TGTGCCAGTAGTATCCGGGTTGGGTTCTTC.

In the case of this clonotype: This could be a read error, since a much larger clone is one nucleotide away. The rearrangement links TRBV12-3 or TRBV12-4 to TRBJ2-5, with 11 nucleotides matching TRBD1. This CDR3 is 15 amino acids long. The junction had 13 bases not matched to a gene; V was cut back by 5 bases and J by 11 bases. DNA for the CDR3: TGTGCCAGCAGTCGCGGACAGGGGGCATTGGTTGAGCAGTACTTC. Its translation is CASSRGQGALVEQYF.

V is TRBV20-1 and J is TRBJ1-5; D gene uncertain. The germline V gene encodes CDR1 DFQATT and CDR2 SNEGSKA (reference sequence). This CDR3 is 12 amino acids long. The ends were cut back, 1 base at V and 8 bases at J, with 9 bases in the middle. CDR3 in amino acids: CSARVAREPQHF. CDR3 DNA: TGCAGTGCTAGAGTGGCAAGGGAGCCCCAGCATTTT.

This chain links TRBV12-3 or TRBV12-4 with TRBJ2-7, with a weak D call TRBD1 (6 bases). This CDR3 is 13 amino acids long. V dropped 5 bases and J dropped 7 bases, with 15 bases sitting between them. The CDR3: CASSRLRQDEQYF. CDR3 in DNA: TGTGCCAGCAGTAGACTGAGACAGGATGAGCAGTACTTC.

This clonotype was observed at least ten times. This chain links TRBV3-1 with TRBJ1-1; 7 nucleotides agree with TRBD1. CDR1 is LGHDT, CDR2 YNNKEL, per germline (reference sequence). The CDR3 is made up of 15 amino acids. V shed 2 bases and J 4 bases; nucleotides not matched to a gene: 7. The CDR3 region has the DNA TGTGCCAGCAGCCAATGGAAGGGGGCCGGCACTGAAGCTTTCTTT. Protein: CASSQWKGAGTEAFF.

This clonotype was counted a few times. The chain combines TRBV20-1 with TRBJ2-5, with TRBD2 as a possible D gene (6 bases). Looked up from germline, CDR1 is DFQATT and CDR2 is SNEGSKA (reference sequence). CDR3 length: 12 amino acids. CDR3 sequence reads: CSCGGVGETQYF. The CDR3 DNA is TGCAGCTGCGGCGGGGTCGGGGAGACCCAGTACTTC.

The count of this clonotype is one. For the CDR3, the DNA is TGTGCCACCTCCAGGACGGCGAGCTCCTACAATGAGCAGTTCTTC. It specifies CATSRTASSYNEQFF. The gene calls are TRBV15 and TRBJ2-1; D gene ambiguous. Germline V gene data show CDR1 as LNHNV and CDR2 as YYDKDF (reference sequence). Trimming took 8 bases from V and 0 from J, leaving 14 bases between them. The CDR3 contains 15 residues.